Below are 4 T cell receptor beta chains sequenced from a single sample in a study of T cells in Graves' hyperthyroidism and ophthalmopathy. TCR beta CDR3 regions were amplified from RNA transcripts. The HTBI primer set was used in a first-round RT-PCR of the TCR CDR3. TCRdb independently ran MiXCR on the multiplex PCR reads; one entry per CDR3 protein. In the table there are some 700,000 distinct CDR3 sequences, approximately 15% of which are singletons. The sample comprised blood. All receptors come from a man aged 50 to 60 with Graves' hyperthyroidism.

This clonotype has only a few counts. The DNA of the CDR3 is TGCGCCAGCAAACCCGGGACTAGCAACACAGATACGCAGTATTTT. This translates into CASKPGTSNTDTQYF. The J gene is TRBJ2-3, the V gene TRBV5-1; 9 positions agree with TRBD2. V was pared by 6 bases and J by 2 bases, with 7 bases of the junction left unmatched. The CDR3 runs to 15 residues. The germline V gene has CDR1 SGHRS and CDR2 YFSETQ.

With regard to this clonotype: The germline gene is not matched at one end of the junction; a read error may be the cause. The V gene is TRBV7-3, the J gene TRBJ2-3; D is unresolved. CDR1 is SGHTA, CDR2 FQGTGA, per germline. This CDR3 region has 14 residues. CDR3 nucleotide sequence: TGTGTCAGCAGCTTAGAGGTCAGCACAGATACGCAGTATTTT. It translates to CVSSLEVSTDTQYF.

The rearrangement joins TRBV28 to TRBJ2-1, with D possibly matching TRBD1 (8 bases). Germline CDR1 is MDHEN and CDR2 is SYDVKM. Trimming removed 6 bases at V and 0 bases at J, with 18 bases between. The CDR3 totals 17 residues. CDR3 region: CASSPPGGGGSYNEQFF. CDR3 in DNA: TGTGCCAGCAGCCCCCCAGGGGGCGGGGGCTCCTACAATGAGCAGTTCTTC.

Regarding this clonotype: A read error is possible here, since a much larger clone lies one base away. The chain joins TRBV6-2 or TRBV6-3 to TRBJ2-3; 10 bases agree with TRBD2. The CDR3 sequence is 15 residues long. Germline CDR1 MNHEY, CDR2 SVGEGT. After removal of 5 bases from V and 2 bases from J, the junction contained 4 bases not matched to a gene. The CDR3 DNA is TGTGCCAGCAGTGACGGACTAGCGGACACAGATACGCAGTATTTT. Amino acid sequence: CASSDGLADTDTQYF.